A selection of T cell receptor beta chains follows, all from one sample in a study of T cells in Graves' hyperthyroidism and ophthalmopathy. TCRdb used MiXCR to reprocess the multiplex PCR reads, holding one entry per CDR3 protein. The table shows hundreds of thousands of distinct CDR3 sequences, with over 35% occurring only once. Material: blood. The receptors stem from a man aged 18 to 35 with Graves' hyperthyroidism. Each CDR3 is given with its conserved first and last residue. A D gene is named only where the DNA matches it firmly. A row's size may be missing; if present it is once, few, many or a size class.

V gene	J gene	clone size	D gene	CDR3 DNA	CDR3 protein
TRBV6-2/TRBV6-3	TRBJ2-7	few	-	TGTGCCAGCAGTTATGGGGCCCACTACGAGCAGTACTTC	CASSYGAHYEQYF
TRBV29-1	TRBJ1-1	many	TRBD1	TGCAGTGCGGACGGGACAGGGACGATTGAAGCTTTCTTT	CSADGTGTIEAFF
TRBV4-1	TRBJ2-5	-	-	TGCGCCAGCAGCATCGGCAACCAAGAGACCCAGTACTTC	CASSIGNQETQYF
TRBV7-9	TRBJ2-7	-	-	TGTGCCAGCAGCTCTATAGGGGCAGCGTACGAGCAGTACTTC	CASSSIGAAYEQYF
TRBV20-1	TRBJ2-7	-	-	TGCAGTGCTAGACCCTCCCCGGGACAATCCTACGAGCAGTACTTC	CSARPSPGQSYEQYF
TRBV7-2	TRBJ2-2	-	-	TGTGCCAGCAGCTCCAGCAACACCCTCACCGGGGAGCTGTTTTTT	CASSSSNTLTGELFF
TRBV6-6	TRBJ1-6	few	-	TGTGCCAGCTCCCCCGGTCTCGAGGGACCCCTCCACTTT	CASSPGLEGPLHF
TRBV29-1	TRBJ1-1	many	TRBD1	TGCAGCGCTAGAGACAGGGGACCGGTCACTGAAGCTTTCTTT	CSARDRGPVTEAFF
TRBV5-5	TRBJ1-1	-	-	TGTGCCAGCAGGCCCCGAGGGTTAGCGGTGAACACTGAAGCTTTCTTT	CASRPRGLAVNTEAFF
TRBV20-1	TRBJ2-7	few	TRBD1	TGCAGTGCCTCGGACAGGGACGCCTACGAGCAGTACTTC	CSASDRDAYEQYF
TRBV19	TRBJ1-5	-	-	TGTGCCAGTAGTTTACCCGAAATCAATCAGCCCCAGCATTTT	CASSLPEINQPQHF
TRBV5-1	TRBJ2-2	few	-	TGCGCCAGCAGAGGACAACTCGGGGAGCTGTTTTTT	CASRGQLGELFF
TRBV6-1	TRBJ1-6	-	-	TGTGCCAGCACCCCGCTGACCGGGACGCCTTCTTCACCCCTCCACTTT	CASTPLTGTPSSPLHF
TRBV7-9	TRBJ1-2	many	-	TGTGCCAGCAGCTTACCTGACAGAGGCTACACCTTC	CASSLPDRGYTF
TRBV5-1	TRBJ1-2	-	-	TGCGCCAGCAGCTTGGTCGGTAACGGGGACGGCTACACCTTC	CASSLVGNGDGYTF
TRBV2	TRBJ1-1	many	-	TGTGCCAGCAACTCCGCGAACACTGAAGCTTTCTTT	CASNSANTEAFF
TRBV20-1	TRBJ1-1	many	-	TGCAGTGCTAGAGATCTTCGGTTGAACACTGAAGCTTTCTTT	CSARDLRLNTEAFF
TRBV2	TRBJ1-5	-	TRBD1	TGTGCCACCGGGACAGGCCACATCAATCAGCCCCAGCATTTT	CATGTGHINQPQHF
TRBV11-1	TRBJ1-1	once	TRBD1	TGTGCCAGCAGCCCCTACCCACCCGACAGGGGGGTGAGCACTGAAGCTTTCTTT	CASSPYPPDRGVSTEAFF
TRBV7-9	TRBJ1-1	-	-	TGTGCCAGCAGCTTAGGAGGGGCGAAAATTGAAGCTTTCTTT	CASSLGGAKIEAFF
TRBV6-6	TRBJ1-2	-	-	TGTGCCAGCACCTACAACGGGGATTATGGCTACACCTTC	CASTYNGDYGYTF
TRBV2	TRBJ1-5	-	-	TGTGCCAGCAGTGACGGACAGAGGGCGAGGGATCAGCCCCAGCATTTT	CASSDGQRARDQPQHF
TRBV7-3	TRBJ1-1	few	-	TGTGCCAGCAGCTTACATGGCGGCCAGAGGACTGAAGCTTTCTTT	CASSLHGGQRTEAFF
TRBV9	TRBJ1-4	-	-	TGTGCCAGCAGCCAGCACGGGGAAAAACTGTTTTTT	CASSQHGEKLFF
TRBV2	TRBJ1-6	-	-	-	CACSARDRGNSPLHF
TRBV5-5	TRBJ1-4	few	-	TGTGCCAGCCACCCTGACACCCCGGAGGAAAAACTGTTTTTT	CASHPDTPEEKLFF
TRBV10-1	TRBJ1-3	many	-	TGCGCCAGCAGTGAAGGAGGGCTCGATCCGGGAAACACCATATATTTT	CASSEGGLDPGNTIYF
TRBV2	TRBJ2-5	many	-	TGTGCCAGCAGTGTTGAATCGGGAAAAGAGACCCAGTACTTC	CASSVESGKETQYF
TRBV13	TRBJ2-5	once	TRBD1	TGTGCCAGCAGCTTCTCAACAGGGGGCCAAGAGACCCAGTACTTC	CASSFSTGGQETQYF